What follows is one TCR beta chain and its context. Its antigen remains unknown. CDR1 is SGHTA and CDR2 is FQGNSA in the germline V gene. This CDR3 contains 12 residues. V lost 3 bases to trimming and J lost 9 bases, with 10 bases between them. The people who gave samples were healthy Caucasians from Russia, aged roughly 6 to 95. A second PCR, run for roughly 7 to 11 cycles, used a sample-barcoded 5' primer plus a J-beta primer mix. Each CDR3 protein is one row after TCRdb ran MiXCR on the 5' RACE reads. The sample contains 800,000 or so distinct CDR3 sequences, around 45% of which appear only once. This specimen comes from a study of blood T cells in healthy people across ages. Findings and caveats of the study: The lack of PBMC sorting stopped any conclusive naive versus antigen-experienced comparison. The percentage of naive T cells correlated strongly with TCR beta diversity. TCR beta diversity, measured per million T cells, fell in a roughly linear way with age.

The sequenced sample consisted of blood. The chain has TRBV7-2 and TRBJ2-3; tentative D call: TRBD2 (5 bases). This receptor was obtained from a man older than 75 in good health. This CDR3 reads CASSFDSGTQYF. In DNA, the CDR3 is TGTGCCAGCAGCTTCGACTCGGGGACGCAGTATTTT.